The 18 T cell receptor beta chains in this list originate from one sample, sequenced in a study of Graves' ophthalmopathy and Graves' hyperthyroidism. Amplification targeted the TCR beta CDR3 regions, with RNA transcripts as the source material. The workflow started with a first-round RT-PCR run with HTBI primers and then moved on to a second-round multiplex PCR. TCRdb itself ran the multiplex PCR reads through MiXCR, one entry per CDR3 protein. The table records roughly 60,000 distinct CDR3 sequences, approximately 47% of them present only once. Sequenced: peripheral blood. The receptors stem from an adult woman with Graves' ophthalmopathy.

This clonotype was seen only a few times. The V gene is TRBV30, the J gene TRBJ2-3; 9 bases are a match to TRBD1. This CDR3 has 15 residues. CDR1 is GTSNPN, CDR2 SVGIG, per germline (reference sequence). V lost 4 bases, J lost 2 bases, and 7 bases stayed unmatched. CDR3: CAWTSQGAYTDTQYF. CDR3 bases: TGTGCCTGGACCTCACAGGGGGCCTACACAGATACGCAGTATTTT.

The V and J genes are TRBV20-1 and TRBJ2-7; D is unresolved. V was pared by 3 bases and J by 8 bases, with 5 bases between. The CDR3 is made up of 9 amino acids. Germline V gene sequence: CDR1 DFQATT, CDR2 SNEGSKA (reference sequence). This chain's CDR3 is CSASGQQYF. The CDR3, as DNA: TGCAGTGCTAGCGGCCAGCAGTACTTC.

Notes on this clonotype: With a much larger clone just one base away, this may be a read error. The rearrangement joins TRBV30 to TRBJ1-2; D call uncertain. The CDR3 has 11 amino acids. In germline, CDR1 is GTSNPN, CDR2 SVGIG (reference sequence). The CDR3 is CAWALSYGHTF. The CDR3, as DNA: TGTGCCTGGGCTTTGAGCTATGGCCACACCTTC.

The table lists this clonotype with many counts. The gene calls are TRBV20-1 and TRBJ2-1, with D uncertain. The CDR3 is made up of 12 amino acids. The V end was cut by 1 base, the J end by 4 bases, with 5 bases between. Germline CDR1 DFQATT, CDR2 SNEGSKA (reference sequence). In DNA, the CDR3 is TGCAGTGCTAGAGGGCTGTACAATGAGCAGTTCTTC. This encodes CSARGLYNEQFF.

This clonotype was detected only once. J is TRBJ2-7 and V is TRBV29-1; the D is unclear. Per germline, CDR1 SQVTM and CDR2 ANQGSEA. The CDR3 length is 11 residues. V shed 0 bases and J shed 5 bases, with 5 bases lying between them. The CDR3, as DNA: TGCAGCGTTGAAGAACAAGACGAGCAGTACTTC. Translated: CSVEEQDEQYF.

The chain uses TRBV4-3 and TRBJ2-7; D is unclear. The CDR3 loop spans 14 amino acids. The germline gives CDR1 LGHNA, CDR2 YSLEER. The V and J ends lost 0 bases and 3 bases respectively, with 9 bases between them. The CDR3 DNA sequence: TGCGCCAGCAGCCAAGATCACGGAAGCTACGAGCAGTACTTC. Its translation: CASSQDHGSYEQYF.

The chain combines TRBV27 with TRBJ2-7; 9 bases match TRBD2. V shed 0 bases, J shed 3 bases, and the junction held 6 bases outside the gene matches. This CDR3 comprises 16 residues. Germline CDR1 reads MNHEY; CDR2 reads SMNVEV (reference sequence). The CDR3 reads CASSLSLAGVIYEQYF. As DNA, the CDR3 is TGTGCCAGCAGTTTATCATTAGCGGGAGTCATCTACGAGCAGTACTTC.

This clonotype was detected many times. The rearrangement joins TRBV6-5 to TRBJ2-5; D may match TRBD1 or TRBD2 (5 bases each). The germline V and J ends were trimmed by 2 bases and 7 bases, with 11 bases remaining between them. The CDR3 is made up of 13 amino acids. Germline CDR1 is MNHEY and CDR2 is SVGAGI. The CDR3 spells CASSYRTRGTQYF. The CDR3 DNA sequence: TGTGCCAGCAGTTACAGGACGAGGGGGACCCAGTACTTC.

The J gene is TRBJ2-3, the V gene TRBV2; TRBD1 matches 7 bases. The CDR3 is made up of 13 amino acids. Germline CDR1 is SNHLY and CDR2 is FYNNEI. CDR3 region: CARDSASTDTQYF. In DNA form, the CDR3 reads TGTGCTAGGGACAGTGCTAGCACAGATACGCAGTATTTT.

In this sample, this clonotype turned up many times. The CDR3 protein is CASEGDWGIYNEQFF. The CDR3 DNA reads as TGTGCCAGCGAGGGCGACTGGGGAATTTACAATGAGCAGTTCTTC. V and J are TRBV2 and TRBJ2-1; TRBD2 might be the D (5 bases). The CDR3 loop spans 15 amino acids. Germline CDR1 and CDR2: SNHLY and FYNNEI. Trimming cost V 8 bases and J 4 bases, with 18 bases left between them.

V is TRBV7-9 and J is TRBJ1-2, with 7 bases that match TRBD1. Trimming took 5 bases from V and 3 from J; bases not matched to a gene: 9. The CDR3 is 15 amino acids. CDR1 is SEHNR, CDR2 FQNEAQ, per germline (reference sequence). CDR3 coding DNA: TGTGCCAGCAGCCCACCGCCGGGACAGTACTATGGCTACACCTTC. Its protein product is CASSPPPGQYYGYTF. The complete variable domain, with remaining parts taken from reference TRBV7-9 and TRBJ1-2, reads DTGVSQNPRHKITKRGQNVTFRCDPISEHNRLYWYRQTLGQGPEFLTYFQNEAQLEKSRLLSDRFSAERPKGSFSTLEIQRTEQGDSAMYLCASSPPPGQYYGYTFGSGTRLTVV.

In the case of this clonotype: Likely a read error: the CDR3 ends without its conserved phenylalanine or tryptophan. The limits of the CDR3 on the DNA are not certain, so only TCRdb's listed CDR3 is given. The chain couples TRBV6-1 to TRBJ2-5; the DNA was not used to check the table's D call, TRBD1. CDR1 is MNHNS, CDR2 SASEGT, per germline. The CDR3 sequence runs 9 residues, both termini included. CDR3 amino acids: CASSESRGQ.

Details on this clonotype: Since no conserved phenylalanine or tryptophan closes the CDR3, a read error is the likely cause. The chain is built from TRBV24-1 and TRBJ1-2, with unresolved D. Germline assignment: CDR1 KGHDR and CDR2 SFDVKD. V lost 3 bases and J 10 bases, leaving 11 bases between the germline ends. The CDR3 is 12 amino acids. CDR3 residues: CATSDPKPPYTL. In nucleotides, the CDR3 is TGTGCCACCAGTGATCCTAAGCCCCCCTACACCTTG.

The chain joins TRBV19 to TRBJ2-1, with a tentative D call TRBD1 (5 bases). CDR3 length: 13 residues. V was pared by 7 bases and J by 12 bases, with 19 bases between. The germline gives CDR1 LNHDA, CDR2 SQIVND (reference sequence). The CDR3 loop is CASIRQGTDTQFF. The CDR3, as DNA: TGTGCCAGTATAAGGCAGGGAACAGATACGCAGTTCTTC.

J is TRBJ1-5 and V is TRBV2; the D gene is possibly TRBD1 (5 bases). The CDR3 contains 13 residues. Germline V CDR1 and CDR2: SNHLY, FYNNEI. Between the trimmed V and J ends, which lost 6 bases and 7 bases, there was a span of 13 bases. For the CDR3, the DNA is TGTGCCAGCAGGCTACAGGCCAGGCAGCCCCAGCATTTT. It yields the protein CASRLQARQPQHF.

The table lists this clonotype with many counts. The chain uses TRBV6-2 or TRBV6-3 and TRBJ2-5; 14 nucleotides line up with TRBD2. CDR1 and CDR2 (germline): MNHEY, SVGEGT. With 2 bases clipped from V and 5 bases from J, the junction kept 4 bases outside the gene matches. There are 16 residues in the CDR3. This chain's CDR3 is CASSYTGTSGSETQYF. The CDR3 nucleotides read TGTGCCAGCAGTTACACCGGGACTAGCGGGAGCGAGACCCAGTACTTC.

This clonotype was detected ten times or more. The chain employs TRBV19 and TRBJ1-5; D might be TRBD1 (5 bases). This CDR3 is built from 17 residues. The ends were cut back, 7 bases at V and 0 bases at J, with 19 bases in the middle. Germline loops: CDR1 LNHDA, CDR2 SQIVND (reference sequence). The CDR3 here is CASTQHVGVDSNQPQHF. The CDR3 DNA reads TGTGCCAGTACCCAACATGTAGGGGTGGATAGCAATCAGCCCCAGCATTTT.

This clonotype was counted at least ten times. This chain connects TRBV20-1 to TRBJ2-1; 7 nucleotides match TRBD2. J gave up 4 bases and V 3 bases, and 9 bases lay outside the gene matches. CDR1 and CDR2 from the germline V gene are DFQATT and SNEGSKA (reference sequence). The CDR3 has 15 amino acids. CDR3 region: CSARSPAGLYNEQFF. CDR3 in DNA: TGCAGTGCTAGGTCCCCAGCGGGACTGTACAATGAGCAGTTCTTC.